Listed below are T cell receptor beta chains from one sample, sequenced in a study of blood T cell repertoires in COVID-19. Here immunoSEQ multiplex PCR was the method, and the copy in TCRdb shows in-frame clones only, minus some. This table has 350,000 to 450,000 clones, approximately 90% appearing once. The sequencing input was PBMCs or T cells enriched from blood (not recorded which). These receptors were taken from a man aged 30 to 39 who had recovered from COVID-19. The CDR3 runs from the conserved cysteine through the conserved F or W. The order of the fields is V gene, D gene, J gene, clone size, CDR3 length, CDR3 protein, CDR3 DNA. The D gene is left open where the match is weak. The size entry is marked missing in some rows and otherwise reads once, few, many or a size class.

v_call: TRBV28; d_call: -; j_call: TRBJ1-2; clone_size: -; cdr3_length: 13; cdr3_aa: CASSLGGEYGYTF; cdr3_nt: TGTGCCAGCAGCCTTGGCGGGGAATATGGCTACACCTTC
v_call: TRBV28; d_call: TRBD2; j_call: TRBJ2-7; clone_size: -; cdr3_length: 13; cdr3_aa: CASISGLATEQYF; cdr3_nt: TGTGCCAGCATTTCCGGACTAGCGACCGAGCAGTACTTC
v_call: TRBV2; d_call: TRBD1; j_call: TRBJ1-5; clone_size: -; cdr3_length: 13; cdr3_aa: CARGTGSDQPQHF; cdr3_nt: TGTGCCAGGGGGACAGGGTCAGATCAGCCCCAGCATTTT
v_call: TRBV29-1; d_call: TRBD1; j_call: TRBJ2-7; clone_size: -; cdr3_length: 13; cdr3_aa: CSVKTGDSYEQYF; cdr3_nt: TGCAGCGTCAAGACAGGGGACTCCTACGAGCAGTACTTC
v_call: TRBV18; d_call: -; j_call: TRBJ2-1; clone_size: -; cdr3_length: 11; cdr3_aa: CASSVSNEQFF; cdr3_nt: TGTGCCAGCTCAGTTAGCAATGAGCAGTTCTTC
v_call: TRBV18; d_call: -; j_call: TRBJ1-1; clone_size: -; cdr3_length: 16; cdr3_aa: CASSREQGLRDTEAFF; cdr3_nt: TGTGCCAGCTCGCGCGAACAGGGTCTCAGGGACACTGAAGCTTTCTTT
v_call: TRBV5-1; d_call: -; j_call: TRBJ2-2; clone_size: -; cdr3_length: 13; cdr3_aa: CASNPGHTGELFF; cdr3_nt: TGCGCCAGCAACCCAGGGCACACCGGGGAGCTGTTTTTT
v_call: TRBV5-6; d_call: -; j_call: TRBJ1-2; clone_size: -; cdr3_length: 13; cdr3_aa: CASLYWGDKGYTF; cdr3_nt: TGTGCCAGCTTGTATTGGGGGGATAAAGGCTACACCTTC
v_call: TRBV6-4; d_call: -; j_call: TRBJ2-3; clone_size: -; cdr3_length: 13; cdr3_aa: CASRGRGEDTQYF; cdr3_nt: TGTGCCAGTCGGGGCAGGGGAGAAGATACGCAGTATTTT
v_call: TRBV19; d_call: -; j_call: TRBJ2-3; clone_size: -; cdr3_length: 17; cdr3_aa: CASSQLTSPINTDTQYF; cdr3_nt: TGTGCCAGTAGCCAACTGACTTCACCGATAAACACAGATACGCAGTATTTT
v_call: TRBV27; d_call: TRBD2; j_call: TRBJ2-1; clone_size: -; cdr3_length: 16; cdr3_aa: CASSSLAGHSYNEQFF; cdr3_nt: TGTGCCAGCAGTTCCCTAGCGGGACACTCCTACAATGAGCAGTTCTTC
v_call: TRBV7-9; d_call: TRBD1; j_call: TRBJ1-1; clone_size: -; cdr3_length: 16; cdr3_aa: CASSSFGQAKNTEAFF; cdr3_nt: TGTGCCAGCAGCTCTTTCGGACAGGCGAAGAACACTGAAGCTTTCTTT
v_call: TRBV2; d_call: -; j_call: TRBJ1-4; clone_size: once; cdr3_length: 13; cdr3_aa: CASMRLINEKLFF; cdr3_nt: TGTGCCAGCATGAGACTGATAAATGAAAAACTGTTTTTT
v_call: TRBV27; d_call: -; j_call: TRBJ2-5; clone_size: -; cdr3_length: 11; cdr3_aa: CATEVGETQYF; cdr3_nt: TGTGCCACCGAGGTTGGAGAGACCCAGTACTTC
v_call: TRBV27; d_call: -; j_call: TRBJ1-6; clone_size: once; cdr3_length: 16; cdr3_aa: CASSLFGGARVSPLHF; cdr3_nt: TGTGCCAGCAGTTTATTTGGGGGGGCTCGGGTTTCACCCCTCCACTTT
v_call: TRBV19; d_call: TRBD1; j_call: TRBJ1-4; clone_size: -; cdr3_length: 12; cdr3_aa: CASRTGGEKLFF; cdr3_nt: TGTGCCAGTAGAACAGGGGGTGAAAAACTGTTTTTT
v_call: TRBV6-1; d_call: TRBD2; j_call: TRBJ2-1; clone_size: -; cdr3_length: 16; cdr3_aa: CASSVLTSGRGDEQFF; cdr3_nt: TGTGCCAGCAGTGTACTTACTAGCGGGAGAGGGGATGAGCAGTTCTTC
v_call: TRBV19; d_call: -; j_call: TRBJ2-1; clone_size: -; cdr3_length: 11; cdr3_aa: CASSQGNEQFF; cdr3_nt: TGTGCCAGTTCACAGGGAAATGAGCAGTTCTTC
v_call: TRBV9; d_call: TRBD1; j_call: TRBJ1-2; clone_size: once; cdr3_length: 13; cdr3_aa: CASSVEGTDGYTF; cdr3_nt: TGTGCCAGCAGCGTAGAGGGGACAGATGGCTACACCTTC
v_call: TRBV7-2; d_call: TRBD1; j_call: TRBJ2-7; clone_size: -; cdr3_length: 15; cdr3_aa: CASSLEPGQTYEQYF; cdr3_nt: TGTGCCAGCAGCTTGGAACCGGGACAGACCTACGAGCAGTACTTC
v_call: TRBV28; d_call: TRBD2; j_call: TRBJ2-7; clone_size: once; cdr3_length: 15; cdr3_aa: CASGTVGTRLYEQYF; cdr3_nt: TGTGCCAGCGGAACAGTCGGGACTAGGCTTTACGAGCAGTACTTC
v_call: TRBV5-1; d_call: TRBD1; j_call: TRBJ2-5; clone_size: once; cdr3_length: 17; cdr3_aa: CASSLGSPGTGKETQYF; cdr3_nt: TGCGCCAGCAGCTTGGGTAGTCCCGGGACAGGGAAAGAGACCCAGTACTTC
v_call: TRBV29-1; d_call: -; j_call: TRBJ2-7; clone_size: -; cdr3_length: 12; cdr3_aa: CSVTRDTQEQYF; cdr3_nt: TGCAGCGTGACCCGGGACACCCAGGAGCAGTACTTC
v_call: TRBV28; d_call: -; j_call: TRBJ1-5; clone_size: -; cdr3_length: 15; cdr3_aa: CATKDSSYYNQPQHF; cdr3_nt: TGTGCCACCAAGGACTCCTCTTATTACAATCAGCCCCAGCATTTT
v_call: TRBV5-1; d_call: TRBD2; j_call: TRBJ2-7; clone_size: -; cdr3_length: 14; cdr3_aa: CASRMGLAGGEQYF; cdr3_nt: TGCGCCAGCAGGATGGGACTAGCGGGAGGCGAGCAGTACTTC
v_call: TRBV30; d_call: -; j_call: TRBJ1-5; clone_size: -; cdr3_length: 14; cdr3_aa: CAWSVRGGYQPQHF; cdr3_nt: TGTGCCTGGAGTGTACGGGGAGGGTATCAGCCCCAGCATTTT
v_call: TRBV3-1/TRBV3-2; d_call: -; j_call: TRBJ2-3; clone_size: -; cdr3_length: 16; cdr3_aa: CASSQDRGRTGDTQYF; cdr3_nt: TGTGCCAGCAGCCAAGACAGGGGGAGGACTGGAGATACGCAGTATTTT
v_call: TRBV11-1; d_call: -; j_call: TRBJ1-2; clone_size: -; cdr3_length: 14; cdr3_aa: CASSLTGTGYGYTF; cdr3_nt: TGTGCCAGCAGCTTGACAGGAACGGGCTATGGCTACACCTTC
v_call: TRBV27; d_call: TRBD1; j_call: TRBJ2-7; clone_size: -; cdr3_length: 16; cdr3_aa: CASSSYRDSFSYEQYF; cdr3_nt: TGTGCCAGCAGTTCATACCGGGACAGCTTCTCCTACGAGCAGTACTTC
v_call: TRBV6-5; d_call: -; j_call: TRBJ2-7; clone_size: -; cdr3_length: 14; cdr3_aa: CASSYSAGWNEQYF; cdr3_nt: TGTGCCAGCAGTTATTCGGCAGGATGGAACGAGCAGTACTTC
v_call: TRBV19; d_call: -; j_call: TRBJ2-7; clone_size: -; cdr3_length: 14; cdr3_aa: CASSIQDIGREQYF; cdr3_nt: TGTGCCAGTAGTATCCAGGACATCGGTCGGGAGCAGTACTTC
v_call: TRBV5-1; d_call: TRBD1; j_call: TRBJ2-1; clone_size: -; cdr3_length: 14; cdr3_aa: CASSDGQGYNEQFF; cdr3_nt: TGCGCCAGCAGCGACGGACAGGGTTACAATGAGCAGTTCTTC
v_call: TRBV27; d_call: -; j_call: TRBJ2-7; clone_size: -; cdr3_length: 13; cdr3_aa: CASTLRPGYEQYF; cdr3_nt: TGTGCCAGCACCCTCCGGCCAGGCTACGAGCAGTACTTC
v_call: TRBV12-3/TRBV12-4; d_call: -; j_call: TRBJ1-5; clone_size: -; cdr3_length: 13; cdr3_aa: CASSPTPRFSQHF; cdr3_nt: TGTGCCAGCAGCCCTACTCCCCGCTTTAGCCAGCATTTT
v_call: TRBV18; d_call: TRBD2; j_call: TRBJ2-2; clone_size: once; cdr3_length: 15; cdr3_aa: CASSHGLAGSGELFF; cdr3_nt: TGTGCCAGCTCTCACGGACTAGCGGGTTCCGGGGAGCTGTTTTTT
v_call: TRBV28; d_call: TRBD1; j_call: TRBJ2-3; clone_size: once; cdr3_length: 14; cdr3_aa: CASKTGTATDTQYF; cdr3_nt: TGTGCCAGCAAGACCGGGACAGCCACAGATACGCAGTATTTT
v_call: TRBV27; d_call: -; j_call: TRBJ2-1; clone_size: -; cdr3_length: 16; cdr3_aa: CASSALAASSYNEQFF; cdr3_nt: TGTGCCAGCAGTGCATTAGCGGCAAGCTCCTACAATGAGCAGTTCTTC
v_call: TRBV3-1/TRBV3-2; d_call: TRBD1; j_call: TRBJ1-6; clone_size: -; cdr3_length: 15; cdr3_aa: CASSQEGQGSSPLHF; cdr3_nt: TGTGCCAGCAGCCAAGAGGGACAGGGTAGTTCACCCCTCCACTTT
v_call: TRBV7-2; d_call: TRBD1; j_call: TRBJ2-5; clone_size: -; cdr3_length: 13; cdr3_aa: CASSPGTVGTQYF; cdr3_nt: TGTGCCAGCAGCCCAGGGACAGTCGGGACCCAGTACTTC
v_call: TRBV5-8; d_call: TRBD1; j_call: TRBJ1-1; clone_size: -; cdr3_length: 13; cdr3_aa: CASSDRDDTEAFF; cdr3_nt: TGTGCCAGCAGTGACAGGGACGACACTGAAGCTTTCTTT
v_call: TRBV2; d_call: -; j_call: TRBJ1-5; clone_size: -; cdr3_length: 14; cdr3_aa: CASRADSPNQPQHF; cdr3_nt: TGTGCCAGCAGAGCCGACAGCCCCAATCAGCCCCAGCATTTT
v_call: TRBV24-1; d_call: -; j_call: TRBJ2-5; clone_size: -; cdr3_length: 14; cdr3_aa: CATASTQFQETQYF; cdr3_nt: TGTGCCACTGCGTCGACACAATTCCAAGAGACCCAGTACTTC
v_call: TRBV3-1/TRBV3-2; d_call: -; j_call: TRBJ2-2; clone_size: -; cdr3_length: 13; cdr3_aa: CASSRLRAGELFF; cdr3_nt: TGTGCCAGCAGCCGACTGCGCGCCGGGGAGCTGTTTTTT
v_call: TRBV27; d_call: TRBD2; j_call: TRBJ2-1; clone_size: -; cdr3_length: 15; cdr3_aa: CASSSTSGVWNEQFF; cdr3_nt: TGTGCCAGCAGTTCGACTAGCGGGGTTTGGAATGAGCAGTTCTTC
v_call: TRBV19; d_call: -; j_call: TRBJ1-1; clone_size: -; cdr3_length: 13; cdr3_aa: CASSQALETEAFF; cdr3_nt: TGTGCCAGTAGTCAAGCGTTGGAGACTGAAGCTTTCTTT
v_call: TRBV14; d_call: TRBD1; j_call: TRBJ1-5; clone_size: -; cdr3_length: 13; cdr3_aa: CARPGQLNQPQHF; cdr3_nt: TGTGCCAGACCGGGACAGCTTAATCAGCCCCAGCATTTT
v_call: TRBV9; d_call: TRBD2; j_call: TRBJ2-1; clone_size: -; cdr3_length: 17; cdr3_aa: CASSEYHGRALDNEQFF; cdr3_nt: TGTGCCAGCAGCGAGTACCACGGGAGGGCCCTCGACAATGAGCAGTTCTTC
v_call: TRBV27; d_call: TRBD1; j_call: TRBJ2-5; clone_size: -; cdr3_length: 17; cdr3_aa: CASSTPQGALREETQYF; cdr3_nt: TGTGCCAGCAGTACTCCACAGGGGGCATTAAGAGAAGAGACCCAGTACTTC
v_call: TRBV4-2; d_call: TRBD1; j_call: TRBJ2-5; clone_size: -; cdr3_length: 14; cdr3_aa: CASSQGQGRETQYF; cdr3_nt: TGTGCCAGCAGCCAAGGACAGGGGAGAGAGACCCAGTACTTC
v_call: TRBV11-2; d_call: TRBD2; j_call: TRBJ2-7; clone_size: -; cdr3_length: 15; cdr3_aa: CASGAGVLSSYEQYF; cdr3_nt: TGTGCCAGCGGGGCGGGAGTTCTGAGTAGCTACGAGCAGTACTTC
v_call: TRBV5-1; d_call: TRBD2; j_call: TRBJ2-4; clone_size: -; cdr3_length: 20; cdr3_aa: CASSLWLLAAPRLAKNIQYF; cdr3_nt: TGCGCCAGCAGCTTGTGGCTTCTAGCGGCTCCAAGGTTGGCCAAAAACATTCAGTACTTC